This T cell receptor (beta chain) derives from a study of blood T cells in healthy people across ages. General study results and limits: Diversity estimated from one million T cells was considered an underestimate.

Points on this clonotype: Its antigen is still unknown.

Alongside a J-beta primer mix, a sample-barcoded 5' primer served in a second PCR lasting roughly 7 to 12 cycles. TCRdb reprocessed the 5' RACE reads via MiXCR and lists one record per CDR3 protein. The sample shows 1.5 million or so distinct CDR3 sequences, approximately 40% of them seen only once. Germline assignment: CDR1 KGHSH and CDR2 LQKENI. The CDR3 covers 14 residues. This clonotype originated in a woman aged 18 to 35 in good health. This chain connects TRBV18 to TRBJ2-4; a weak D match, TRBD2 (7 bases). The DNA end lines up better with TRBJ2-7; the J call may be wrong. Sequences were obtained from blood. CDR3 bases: TGTGCCAGCTCCGGGGGGCTTGTTACGGTCGAGCAGTACTTC. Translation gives CASSGGLVTVEQYF.